This T cell receptor (beta chain) stems from a study of tumor and adjacent non-tumor tissue in lung cancer. Study-level background: The cohort had around twelve adenocarcinoma, a couple of squamous cell and 1 small cell patients.

Findings and caveats of the study: Shorter survival was associated with higher TCR diversity in tumors. Top 100 clones took a larger repertoire share in normal lung. TCR diversity was significantly greater in tumor than normal lung tissue.

Three rounds of nested PCR, following a modified ARM-PCR protocol, produced the TCRbeta library. MiXCR was run by TCRdb on the multiplex PCR reads, yielding one entry per CDR3 protein. The table records 200,000 to 250,000 distinct CDR3 sequences, around 70% of them present only once. The CDR3 has 15 amino acids. V was pared by 1 base and J by 7 bases, with 16 bases between. Germline loops: CDR1 DFQATT, CDR2 SNEGSKA (reference sequence). The template was RNA from unsorted bulk tissue. As for this clonotype: No antigen is known for it.

Input material: lung tumor tissue. The chain has TRBV20-1 and TRBJ2-2; the D gene is possibly TRBD2 (5 bases). This sequence originates from a man in his sixties with non-small cell lung cancer. The CDR3 nucleotides are TGCAGTGCTAGAGTTGGAGGTGCAGACATCGGGGAGCTGTTTTTT. It translates to CSARVGGADIGELFF.